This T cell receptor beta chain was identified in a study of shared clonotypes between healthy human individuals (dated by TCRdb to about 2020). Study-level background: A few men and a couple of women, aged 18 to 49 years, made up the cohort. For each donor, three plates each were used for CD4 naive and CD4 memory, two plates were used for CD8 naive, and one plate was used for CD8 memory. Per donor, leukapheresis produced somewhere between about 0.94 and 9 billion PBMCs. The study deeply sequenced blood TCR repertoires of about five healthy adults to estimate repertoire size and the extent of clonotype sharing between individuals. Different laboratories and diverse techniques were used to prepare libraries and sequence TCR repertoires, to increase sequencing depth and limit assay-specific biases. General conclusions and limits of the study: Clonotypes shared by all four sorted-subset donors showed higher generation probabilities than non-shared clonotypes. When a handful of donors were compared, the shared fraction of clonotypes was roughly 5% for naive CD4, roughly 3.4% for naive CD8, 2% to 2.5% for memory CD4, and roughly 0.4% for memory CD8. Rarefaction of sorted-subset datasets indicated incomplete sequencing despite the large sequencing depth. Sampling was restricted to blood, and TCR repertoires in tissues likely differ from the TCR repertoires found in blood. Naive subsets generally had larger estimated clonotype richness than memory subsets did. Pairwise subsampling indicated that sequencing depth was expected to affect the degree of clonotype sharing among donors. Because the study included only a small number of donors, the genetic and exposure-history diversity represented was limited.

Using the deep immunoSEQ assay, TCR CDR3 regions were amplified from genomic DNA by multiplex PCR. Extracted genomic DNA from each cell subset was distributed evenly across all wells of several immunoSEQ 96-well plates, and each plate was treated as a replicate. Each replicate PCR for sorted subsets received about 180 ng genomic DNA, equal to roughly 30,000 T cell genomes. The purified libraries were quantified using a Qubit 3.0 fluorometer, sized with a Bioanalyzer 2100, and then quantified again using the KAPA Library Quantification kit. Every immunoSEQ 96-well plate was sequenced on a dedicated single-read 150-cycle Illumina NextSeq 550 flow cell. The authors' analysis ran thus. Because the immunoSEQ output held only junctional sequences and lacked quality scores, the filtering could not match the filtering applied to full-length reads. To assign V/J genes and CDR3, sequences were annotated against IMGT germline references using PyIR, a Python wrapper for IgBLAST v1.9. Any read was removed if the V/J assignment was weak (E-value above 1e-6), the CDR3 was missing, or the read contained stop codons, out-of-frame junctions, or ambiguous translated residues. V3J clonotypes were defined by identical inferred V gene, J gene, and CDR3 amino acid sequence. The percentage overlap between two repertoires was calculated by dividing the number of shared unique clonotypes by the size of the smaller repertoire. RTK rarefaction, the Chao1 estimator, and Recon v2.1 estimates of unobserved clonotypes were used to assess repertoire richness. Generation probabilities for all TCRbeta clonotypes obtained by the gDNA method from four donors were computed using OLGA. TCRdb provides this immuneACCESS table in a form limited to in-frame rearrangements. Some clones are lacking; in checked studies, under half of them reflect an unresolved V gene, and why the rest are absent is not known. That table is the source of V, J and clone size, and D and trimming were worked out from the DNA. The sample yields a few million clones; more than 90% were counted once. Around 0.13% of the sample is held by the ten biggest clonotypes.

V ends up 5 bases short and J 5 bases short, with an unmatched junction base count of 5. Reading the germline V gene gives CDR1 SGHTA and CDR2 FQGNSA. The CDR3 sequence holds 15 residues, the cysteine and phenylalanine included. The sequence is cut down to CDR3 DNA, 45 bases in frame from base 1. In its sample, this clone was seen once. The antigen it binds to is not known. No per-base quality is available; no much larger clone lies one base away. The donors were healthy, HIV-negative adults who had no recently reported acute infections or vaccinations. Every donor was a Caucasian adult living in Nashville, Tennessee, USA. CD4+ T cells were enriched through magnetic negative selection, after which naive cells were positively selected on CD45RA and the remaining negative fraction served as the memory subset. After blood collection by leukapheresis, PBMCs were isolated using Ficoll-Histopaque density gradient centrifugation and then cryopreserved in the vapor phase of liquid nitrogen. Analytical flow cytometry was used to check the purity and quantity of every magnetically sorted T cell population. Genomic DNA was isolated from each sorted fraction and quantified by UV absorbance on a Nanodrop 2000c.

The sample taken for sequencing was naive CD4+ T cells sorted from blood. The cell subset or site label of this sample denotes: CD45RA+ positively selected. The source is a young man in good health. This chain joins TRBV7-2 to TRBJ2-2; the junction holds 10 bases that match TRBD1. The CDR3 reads CASSGDRGRTGELFF. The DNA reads TGTGCCAGCAGCGGGGACAGGGGAAGGACCGGGGAGCTGTTTTTT.